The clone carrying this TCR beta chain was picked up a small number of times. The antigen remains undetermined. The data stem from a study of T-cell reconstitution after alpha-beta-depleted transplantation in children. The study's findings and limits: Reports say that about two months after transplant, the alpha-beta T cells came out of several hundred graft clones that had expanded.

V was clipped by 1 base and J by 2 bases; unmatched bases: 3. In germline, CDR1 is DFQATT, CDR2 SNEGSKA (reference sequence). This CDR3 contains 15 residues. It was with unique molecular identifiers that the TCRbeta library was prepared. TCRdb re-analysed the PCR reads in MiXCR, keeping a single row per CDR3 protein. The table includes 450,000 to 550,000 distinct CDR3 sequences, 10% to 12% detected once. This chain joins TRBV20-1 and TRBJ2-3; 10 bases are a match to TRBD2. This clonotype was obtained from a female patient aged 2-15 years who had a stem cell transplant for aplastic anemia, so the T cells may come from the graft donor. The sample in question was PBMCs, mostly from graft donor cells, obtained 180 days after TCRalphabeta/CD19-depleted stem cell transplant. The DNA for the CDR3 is TGCAGTGCTAGAGGGACTAGCGGCTACACAGATACGCAGTATTTT. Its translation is CSARGTSGYTDTQYF.